The 21 T cell receptor beta chains listed next were all sequenced from one sample in a study of CD8+ T cells in alopecia areata. Reverse transcription of extracted RNA yielded cDNA, which provided the sequencing template. Repertoires were generated with immunoSEQ multiplex PCR, while TCRdb's copy carries only in-frame clones and drops some. This table has 140,000 or so clones, 51% appearing once. The source material was CD4+ T cells sorted from blood, sampled at week 0. All receptors come from a human donor with alopecia areata.

The chain combines TRBV10-3 with TRBJ2-2; weak D call: TRBD2 (5 bases). Per the germline V gene, CDR1 is ENHRY and CDR2 is SYGVKD. This CDR3 contains 16 residues. Between the trimmed V and J ends, which lost 3 bases and 6 bases, there was a span of 17 bases. The CDR3 reads CAISDPRAGSSGELFF. CDR3 DNA: TGTGCCATCAGTGATCCTCGGGCGGGCAGTTCCGGGGAGCTGTTTTTT.

The rearrangement joins TRBV30 to TRBJ2-5; 7 bases match TRBD1. The J call may be incorrect, as the DNA end agrees better with TRBJ2-7. CDR1 GTSNPN and CDR2 SVGIG come from the germline V gene (reference sequence). The CDR3 runs to 11 residues. Here the CDR3 reads CAWDRDYEQYF. Here the CDR3 DNA reads TGTGCCTGGGACAGGGACTACGAGCAGTACTTC.

This chain joins TRBV5-1 and TRBJ2-5; possible D gene TRBD2, 6 bases. Germline CDR1 and CDR2: SGHRS and YFSETQ. V lost 0 bases, J lost 5 bases, and 11 bases lay in between. This CDR3 is built from 14 residues. CDR3: CASSLAYGSETQYF. In nucleotides, the CDR3 is TGCGCCAGCAGCTTGGCGTACGGGAGTGAGACCCAGTACTTC.

This rearrangement joins TRBV5-4 to TRBJ1-1; D unresolved. The CDR3 contains 12 residues. Germline values: CDR1 SGHNT, CDR2 YYREEE (reference sequence). Trimming took 4 bases from V and 7 from J, leaving 11 bases between them. The CDR3 spells CASSRRANEAFF. Here the CDR3 DNA reads TGTGCCAGCAGCCGACGCGCCAATGAAGCTTTCTTT.

The chain is built from TRBV27 and TRBJ1-5; possibly TRBD1 for D (6 bases). Germline CDR1 is MNHEY and CDR2 is SMNVEV (reference sequence). This CDR3 comprises 16 residues. Trimming took off 6 bases at V and 7 bases at J, with 22 bases between the two ends. The CDR3 spells CASRDKGRGLRQPQHF. The CDR3 DNA sequence: TGTGCCAGCAGAGATAAGGGCAGGGGCTTAAGGCAGCCCCAGCATTTT.

The chain uses TRBV30 and TRBJ2-7, with 15 bases matching TRBD2. There are 17 residues in the CDR3. Trimming cost V 3 bases and J 4 bases; bases outside gene matches: 10. Germline V lookup: CDR1 GTSNPN, CDR2 SVGIG (reference sequence). DNA of the CDR3: TGTGCCTGGAGCCCCGGACTAGCGGGAGGGCCCGGGTACGAGCAGTACTTC. Protein: CAWSPGLAGGPGYEQYF. The whole variable domain, filled in from reference TRBV30 and TRBJ2-7, reads SQTIHQWPATLVQPVGSPLSLECTVEGTSNPNLYWYRQAAGRGLQLLFYSVGIGQISSEVPQNLSASRPQDRQFILSSKKLLLSDSGFYLCAWSPGLAGGPGYEQYFGPGTRLTVT.

J is TRBJ1-2 and V is TRBV4-3, with TRBD1 matching 9 bases. The germline CDR1 and CDR2 sequences are LGHNA and YSLEER. V lost 2 bases to trimming and J lost 2 bases; unmatched junction nucleotides: 6. This CDR3 is built from 16 residues. CDR3 sequence (DNA): TGCGCCAGCAGCCAATTAACAGGGGGCGTCAACTATGGCTACACCTTC. It encodes CASSQLTGGVNYGYTF.

The table lists this clone with a few counts. The chain recombines TRBV7-2 with TRBJ1-1, with unresolved D. The CDR3 runs 12 residues. Trimming removed 5 bases from V and 6 bases from J, with 10 bases in between. The germline V gene encodes CDR1 SGHTA and CDR2 FQGNSA. The CDR3 sequence: CASSGSGAEAFF. CDR3 in DNA: TGTGCCAGCAGCGGCTCAGGAGCTGAAGCTTTCTTT. The whole variable domain, remainder taken from reference TRBV7-2 and TRBJ1-1, is GAGVSQSPSNKVTEKGKDVELRCDPISGHTALYWYRQSLGQGLEFLIYFQGNSAPDKSGLPSDRFSAERTGGSVSTLTIQRTQQEDSAVYLCASSGSGAEAFFGQGTRLTVV.

This chain links TRBV30 with TRBJ2-1; the match to TRBD2 covers 11 bases. The CDR3 length is 15 residues. Germline CDR1 GTSNPN, CDR2 SVGIG (reference sequence). After removal of 3 bases from V and 4 bases from J, the junction contained 5 bases not matched to a gene. This chain's CDR3 is CAWRRGTSGYNEQFF. The CDR3 DNA reads TGTGCCTGGAGACGGGGGACTAGCGGTTACAATGAGCAGTTCTTC. Combining the CDR3 with reference TRBV30 and TRBJ2-1 gives the whole variable domain SQTIHQWPATLVQPVGSPLSLECTVEGTSNPNLYWYRQAAGRGLQLLFYSVGIGQISSEVPQNLSASRPQDRQFILSSKKLLLSDSGFYLCAWRRGTSGYNEQFFGPGTRLTVL.

This chain links TRBV25-1 with TRBJ1-1, with TRBD1 matching 7 bases. The CDR3 extends over 13 amino acids. The J segment lost 3 bases and the V segment lost 6 bases, leaving 4 bases of the junction unmatched. Germline-derived CDR1 and CDR2 are MGHDK and SYGVNS. Written as DNA, the CDR3 is TGTGCCAGCAGCGGGGGACAGTACACTGAAGCTTTCTTT. Translation gives CASSGGQYTEAFF.

This clone was picked up a small number of times. CDR3 loop: CAWSVTGTGGRREFF. CDR3 bases: TGTGCCTGGAGTGTCACCGGGACAGGGGGTAGGCGGGAGTTCTTC. This chain connects TRBV30 to TRBJ2-1, with 11 bases matching TRBD1. Germline CDR1 is GTSNPN and CDR2 is SVGIG (reference sequence). V trimming: 0 bases; J trimming: 14 bases; junction bases outside the gene matches: 12. The CDR3 has 15 residues.

The chain is built from TRBV5-1 and TRBJ1-2, with 7 bases that match TRBD1. CDR1 SGHRS and CDR2 YFSETQ come from the germline V gene. Losses at the gene ends were 3 bases for V and 1 base for J; bases not matched to a gene: 3. The CDR3 totals 14 residues. The CDR3 coding sequence is TGCGCCAGCAGCTGGGGACAGATTAACTATGGCTACACCTTC. It yields the protein CASSWGQINYGYTF. The variable domain in full, completed from reference TRBV5-1 and TRBJ1-2, reads KAGVTQTPRYLIKTRGQQVTLSCSPISGHRSVSWYQQTPGQGLQFLFEYFSETQRNKGNFPGRFSGRQFSNSRSEMNVSTLELGDSALYLCASSWGQINYGYTFGSGTRLTVV.

The V and J genes are TRBV15 and TRBJ1-5; D gene ambiguous. Germline assignment: CDR1 LNHNV and CDR2 YYDKDF (reference sequence). The CDR3 consists of 14 residues. The V and J ends lost 0 bases and 1 base respectively, with 4 bases between them. The CDR3 loop is CATSRDGSNQPQHF. CDR3 bases: TGTGCCACCAGCAGAGACGGAAGCAATCAGCCCCAGCATTTT.

The chain links TRBV7-9 to TRBJ2-7; 11 positions agree with TRBD2. V lost 1 base to trimming and J lost 5 bases; unmatched junction nucleotides: 7. Germline-derived CDR1 and CDR2 are SEHNR and FQNEAQ (reference sequence). This CDR3 contains 16 residues. The CDR3 spells CASSLDVAGGSDEQYF. The CDR3 nucleotides read TGTGCCAGCAGCTTAGACGTAGCGGGAGGGTCCGACGAGCAGTACTTC.

This clone has at least ten counts. V usage is TRBV7-2 and J usage is TRBJ2-1; 13 bases line up with TRBD2. J lost 15 bases, V lost 0 bases, and 2 bases had no gene match. Germline CDR1 and CDR2: SGHTA and FQGNSA. This CDR3 spans 13 amino acids. The CDR3 sequence: CASSLATSGRVFF. Here the CDR3 DNA reads TGTGCCAGCAGCTTAGCCACTAGCGGGAGGGTGTTCTTC.

This clone occurred a few times. The rearrangement links TRBV5-1 to TRBJ2-7; TRBD1 aligns across 8 bases. CDR1 and CDR2 from the germline V gene are SGHRS and YFSETQ. Trimming removed 9 bases from V and 6 bases from J; junction bases left unmatched: 14. The CDR3 length is 14 residues. The CDR3 is CATSLRQGSGEQYF. The DNA of the CDR3 is TGCGCCACCTCCCTTCGACAGGGGTCGGGCGAGCAGTACTTC.

J is TRBJ2-5 and V is TRBV4-1, with TRBD1 identical over 8 bases. The CDR3 length is 15 residues. Trimming at V came to 4 bases and at J to 2 bases, leaving 6 bases not matched to a gene. The V gene's germline CDR1 is MGHRA and CDR2 YSYEKL. In nucleotides, the CDR3 is TGCGCCAGCAGCCCACGACAGGGGCAGCAAGAGACCCAGTACTTC. Its translation: CASSPRQGQQETQYF.

CDR3 amino acids: CASSESRLDNQPQHF. The CDR3 region has the DNA TGTGCCAGCAGTGAATCACGCCTGGACAATCAGCCCCAGCATTTT. The V and J genes are TRBV25-1 and TRBJ1-5, with D hard to call. Germline CDR1 reads MGHDK; CDR2 reads SYGVNS. V gave up 1 base and J gave up 3 bases, with 10 bases separating them. This CDR3 has 15 amino acids. Using reference TRBV25-1 and TRBJ1-5 for the parts outside the CDR3, the full variable domain is EADIYQTPRYLVIGTGKKITLECSQTMGHDKMYWYQQDPGMELHLIHYSYGVNSTEKGDLSSESTVSRIRTEHFPLTLESARPSHTSQYLCASSESRLDNQPQHFGDGTRLSIL.

The chain carries TRBV30 and TRBJ2-5, with D unclear. Germline V gene lookup returns CDR1 GTSNPN and CDR2 SVGIG (reference sequence). The CDR3 has 11 residues. V was shortened by 7 bases and J by 5 bases, with 11 bases between the two germline ends. CDR3 nucleotide sequence: TGTGCCTTCCTCGGGTTCGAGACCCAGTACTTC. Translation: CAFLGFETQYF. The full variable domain, completed using reference TRBV30 and TRBJ2-5, is SQTIHQWPATLVQPVGSPLSLECTVEGTSNPNLYWYRQAAGRGLQLLFYSVGIGQISSEVPQNLSASRPQDRQFILSSKKLLLSDSGFYLCAFLGFETQYFGPGTRLLVL.

This clone has a handful of counts. V is TRBV6-6 and J is TRBJ2-7; 10 bases are shared with TRBD2. In germline, CDR1 is MNHNY, CDR2 SVGAGI (reference sequence). The CDR3 length is 15 residues. Losses at the gene ends were 5 bases for V and 4 bases for J; bases not matched to a gene: 8. Here the CDR3 reads CASSSGRASLYEQYF. In nucleotides, the CDR3 is TGTGCCAGCAGTAGCGGGAGGGCCAGTTTATACGAGCAGTACTTC.

V usage is TRBV7-8 and J usage is TRBJ2-1; D not certain. Trimming left V 2 bases short and J 9 bases short, with 14 bases between. Per the germline V gene, CDR1 is SGHVS and CDR2 is FQNEAQ. The CDR3 sequence is 14 residues long. CDR3 region: CASSLFGSRGEQFF. CDR3 bases: TGTGCCAGCAGCTTATTCGGCAGTCGAGGTGAGCAGTTCTTC.